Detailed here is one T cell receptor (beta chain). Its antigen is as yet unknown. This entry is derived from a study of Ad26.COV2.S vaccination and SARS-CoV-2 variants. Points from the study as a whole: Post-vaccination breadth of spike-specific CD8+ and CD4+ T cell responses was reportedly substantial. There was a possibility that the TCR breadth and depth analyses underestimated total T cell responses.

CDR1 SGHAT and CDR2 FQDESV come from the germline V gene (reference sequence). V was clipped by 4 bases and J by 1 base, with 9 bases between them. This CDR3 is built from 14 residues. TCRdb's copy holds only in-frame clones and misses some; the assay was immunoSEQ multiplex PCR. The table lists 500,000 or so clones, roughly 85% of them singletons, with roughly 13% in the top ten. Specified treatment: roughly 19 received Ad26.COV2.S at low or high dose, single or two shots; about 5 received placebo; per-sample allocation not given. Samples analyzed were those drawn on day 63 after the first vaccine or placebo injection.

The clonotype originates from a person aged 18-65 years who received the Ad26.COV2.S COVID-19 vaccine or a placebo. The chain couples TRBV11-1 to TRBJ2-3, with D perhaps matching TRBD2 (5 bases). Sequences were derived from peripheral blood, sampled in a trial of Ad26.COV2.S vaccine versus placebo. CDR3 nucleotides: TGTGCCAGCAGCTCTCGGGAACGCACAGATACGCAGTATTTT. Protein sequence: CASSSRERTDTQYF.